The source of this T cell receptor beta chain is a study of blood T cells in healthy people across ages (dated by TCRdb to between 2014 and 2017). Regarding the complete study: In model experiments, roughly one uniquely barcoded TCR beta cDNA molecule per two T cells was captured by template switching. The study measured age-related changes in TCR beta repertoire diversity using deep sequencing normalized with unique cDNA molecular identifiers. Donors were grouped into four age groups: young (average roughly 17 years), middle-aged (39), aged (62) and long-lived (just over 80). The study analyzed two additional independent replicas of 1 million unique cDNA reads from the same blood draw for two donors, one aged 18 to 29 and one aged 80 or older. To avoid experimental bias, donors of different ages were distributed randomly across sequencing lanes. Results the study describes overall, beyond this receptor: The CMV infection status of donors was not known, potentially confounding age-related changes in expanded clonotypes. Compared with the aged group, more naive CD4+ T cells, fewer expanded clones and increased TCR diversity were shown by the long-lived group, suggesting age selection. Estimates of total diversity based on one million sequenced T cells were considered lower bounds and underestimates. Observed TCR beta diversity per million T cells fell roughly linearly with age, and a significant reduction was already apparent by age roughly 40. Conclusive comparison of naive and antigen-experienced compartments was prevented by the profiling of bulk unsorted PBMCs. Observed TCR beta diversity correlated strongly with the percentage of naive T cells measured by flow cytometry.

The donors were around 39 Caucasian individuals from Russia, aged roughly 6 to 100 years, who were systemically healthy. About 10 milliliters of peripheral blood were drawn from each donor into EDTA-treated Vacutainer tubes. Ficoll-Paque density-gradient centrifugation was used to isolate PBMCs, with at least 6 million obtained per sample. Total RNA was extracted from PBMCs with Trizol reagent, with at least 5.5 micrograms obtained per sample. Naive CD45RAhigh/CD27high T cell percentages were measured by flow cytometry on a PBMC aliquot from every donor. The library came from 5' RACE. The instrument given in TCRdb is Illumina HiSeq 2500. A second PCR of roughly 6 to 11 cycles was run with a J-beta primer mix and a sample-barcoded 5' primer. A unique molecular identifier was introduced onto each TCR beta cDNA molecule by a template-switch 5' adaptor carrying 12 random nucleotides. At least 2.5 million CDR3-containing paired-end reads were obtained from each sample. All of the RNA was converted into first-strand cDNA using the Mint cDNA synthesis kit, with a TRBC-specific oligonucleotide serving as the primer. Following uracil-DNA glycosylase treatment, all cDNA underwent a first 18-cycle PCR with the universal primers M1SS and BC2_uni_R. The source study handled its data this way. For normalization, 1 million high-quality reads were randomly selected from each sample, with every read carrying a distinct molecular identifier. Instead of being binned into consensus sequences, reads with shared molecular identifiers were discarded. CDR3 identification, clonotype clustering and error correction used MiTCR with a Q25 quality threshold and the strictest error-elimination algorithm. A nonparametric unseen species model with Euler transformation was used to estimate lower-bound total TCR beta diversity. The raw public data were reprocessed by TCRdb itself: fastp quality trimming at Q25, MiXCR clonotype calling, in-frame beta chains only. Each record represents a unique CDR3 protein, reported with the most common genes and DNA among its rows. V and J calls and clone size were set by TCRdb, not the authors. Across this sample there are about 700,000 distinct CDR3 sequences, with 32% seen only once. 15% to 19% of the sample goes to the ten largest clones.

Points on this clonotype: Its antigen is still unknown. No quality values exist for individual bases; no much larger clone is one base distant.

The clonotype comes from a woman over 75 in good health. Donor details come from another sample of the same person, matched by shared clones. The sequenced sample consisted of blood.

In nucleotides, the sequence is TGTGCCAGCAGCCCGGAGGGATCGGAGGGAGCCAAAAACATTCAGTACTTC. This translates into CASSPEGSEGAKNIQYF. In this chain, TRBV3-1 is recombined with TRBJ2-4; TRBD2 is a weak D gene call, 6 bases matching. V and J lose 4 bases and 0 bases, and a span of 16 bases separates them. Reading the germline V gene (reference sequence) gives CDR1 LGHDT and CDR2 YNNKEL. Including cysteine and phenylalanine, the CDR3 has 17 amino acids. The retained sequence is limited to the CDR3, 51 bases, with the frame set at the first base.